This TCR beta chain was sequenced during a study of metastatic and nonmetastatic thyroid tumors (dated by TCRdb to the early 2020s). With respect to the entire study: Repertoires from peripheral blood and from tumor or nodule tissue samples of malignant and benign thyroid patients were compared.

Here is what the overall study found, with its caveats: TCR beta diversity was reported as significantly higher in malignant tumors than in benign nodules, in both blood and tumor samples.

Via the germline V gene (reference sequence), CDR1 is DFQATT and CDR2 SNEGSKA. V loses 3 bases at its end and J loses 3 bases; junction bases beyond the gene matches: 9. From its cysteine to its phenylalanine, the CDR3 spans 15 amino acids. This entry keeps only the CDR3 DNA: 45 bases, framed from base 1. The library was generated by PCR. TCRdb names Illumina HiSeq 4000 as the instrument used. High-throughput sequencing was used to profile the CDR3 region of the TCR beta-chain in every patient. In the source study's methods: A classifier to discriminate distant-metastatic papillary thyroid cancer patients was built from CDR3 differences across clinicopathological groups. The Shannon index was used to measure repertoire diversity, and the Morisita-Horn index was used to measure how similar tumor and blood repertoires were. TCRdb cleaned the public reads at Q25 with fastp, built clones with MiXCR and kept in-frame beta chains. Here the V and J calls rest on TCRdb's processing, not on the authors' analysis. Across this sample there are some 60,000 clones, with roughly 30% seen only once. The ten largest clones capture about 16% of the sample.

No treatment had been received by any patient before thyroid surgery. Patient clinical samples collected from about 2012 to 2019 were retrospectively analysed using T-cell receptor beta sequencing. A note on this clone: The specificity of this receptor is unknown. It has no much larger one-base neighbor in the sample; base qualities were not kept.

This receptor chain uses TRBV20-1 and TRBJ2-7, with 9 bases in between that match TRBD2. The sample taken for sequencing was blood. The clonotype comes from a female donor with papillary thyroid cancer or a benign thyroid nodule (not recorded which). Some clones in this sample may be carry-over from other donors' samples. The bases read TGCAGTGCTAGTAGCGGGAGAAGTCGTAACTACGAGCAGTACTTC. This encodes CSASSGRSRNYEQYF.